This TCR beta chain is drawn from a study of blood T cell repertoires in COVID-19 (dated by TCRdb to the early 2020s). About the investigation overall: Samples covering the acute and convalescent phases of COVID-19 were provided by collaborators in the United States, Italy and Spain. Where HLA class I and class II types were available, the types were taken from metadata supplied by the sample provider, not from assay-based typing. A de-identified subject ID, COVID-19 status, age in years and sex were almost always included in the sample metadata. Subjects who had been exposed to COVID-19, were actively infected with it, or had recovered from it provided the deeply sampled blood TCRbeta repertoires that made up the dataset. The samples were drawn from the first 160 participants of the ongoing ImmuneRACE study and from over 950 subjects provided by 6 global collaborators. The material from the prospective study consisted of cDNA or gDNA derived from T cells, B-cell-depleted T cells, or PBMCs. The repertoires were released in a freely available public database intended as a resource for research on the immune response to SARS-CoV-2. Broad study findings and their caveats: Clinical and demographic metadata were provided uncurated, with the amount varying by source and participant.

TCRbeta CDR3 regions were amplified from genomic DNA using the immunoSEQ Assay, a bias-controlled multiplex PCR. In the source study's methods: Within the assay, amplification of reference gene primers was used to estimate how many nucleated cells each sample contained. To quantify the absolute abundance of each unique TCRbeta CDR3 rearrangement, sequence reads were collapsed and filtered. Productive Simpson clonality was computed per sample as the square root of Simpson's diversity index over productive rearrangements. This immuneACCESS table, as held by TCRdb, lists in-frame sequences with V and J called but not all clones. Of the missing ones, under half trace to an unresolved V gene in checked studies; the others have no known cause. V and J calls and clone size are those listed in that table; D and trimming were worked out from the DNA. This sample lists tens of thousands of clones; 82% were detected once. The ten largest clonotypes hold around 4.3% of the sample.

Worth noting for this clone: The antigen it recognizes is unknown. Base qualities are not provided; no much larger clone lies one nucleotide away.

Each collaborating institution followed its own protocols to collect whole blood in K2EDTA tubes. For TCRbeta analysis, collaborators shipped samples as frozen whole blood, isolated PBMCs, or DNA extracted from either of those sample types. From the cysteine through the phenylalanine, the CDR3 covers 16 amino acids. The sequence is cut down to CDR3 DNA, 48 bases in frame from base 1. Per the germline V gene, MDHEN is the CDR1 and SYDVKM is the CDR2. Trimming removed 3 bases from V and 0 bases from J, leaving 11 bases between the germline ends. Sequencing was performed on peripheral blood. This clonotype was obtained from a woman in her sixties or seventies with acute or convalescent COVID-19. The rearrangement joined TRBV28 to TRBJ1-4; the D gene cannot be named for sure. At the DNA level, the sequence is TGTGCCAGCAGTTTCACAGTGCGGGCAACTAATGAAAAACTGTTTTTT. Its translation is CASSFTVRATNEKLFF.